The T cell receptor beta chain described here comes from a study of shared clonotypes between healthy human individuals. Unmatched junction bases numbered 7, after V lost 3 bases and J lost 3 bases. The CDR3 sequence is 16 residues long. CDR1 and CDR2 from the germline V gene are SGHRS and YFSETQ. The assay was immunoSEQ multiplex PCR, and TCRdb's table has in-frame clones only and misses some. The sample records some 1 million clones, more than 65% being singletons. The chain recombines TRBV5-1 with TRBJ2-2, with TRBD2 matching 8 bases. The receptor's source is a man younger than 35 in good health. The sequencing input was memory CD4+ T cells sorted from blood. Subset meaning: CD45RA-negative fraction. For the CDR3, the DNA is TGCGCCAGCAGCTCGCGAGCGGGAGTCGACACCGGGGAGCTGTTTTTT. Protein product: CASSSRAGVDTGELFF.